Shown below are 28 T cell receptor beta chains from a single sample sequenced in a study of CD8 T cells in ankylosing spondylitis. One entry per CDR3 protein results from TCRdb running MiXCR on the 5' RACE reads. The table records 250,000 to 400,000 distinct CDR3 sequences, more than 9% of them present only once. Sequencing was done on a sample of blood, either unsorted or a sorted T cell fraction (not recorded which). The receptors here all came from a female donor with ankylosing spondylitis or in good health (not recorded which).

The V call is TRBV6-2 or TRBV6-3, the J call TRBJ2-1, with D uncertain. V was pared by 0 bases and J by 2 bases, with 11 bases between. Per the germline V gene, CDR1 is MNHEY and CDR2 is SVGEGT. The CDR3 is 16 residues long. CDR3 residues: CASSYSQLPPYNEQFF. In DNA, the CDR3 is TGTGCCAGCAGTTACTCGCAACTGCCCCCCTACAATGAGCAGTTCTTC.

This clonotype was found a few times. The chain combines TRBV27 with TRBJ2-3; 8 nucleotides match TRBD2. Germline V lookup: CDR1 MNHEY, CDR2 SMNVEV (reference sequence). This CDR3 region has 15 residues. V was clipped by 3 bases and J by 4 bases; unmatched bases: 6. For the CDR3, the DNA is TGTGCCAGCAGTTTTATAAGCGGGGGCCCAGATACGCAGTATTTT. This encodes CASSFISGGPDTQYF.

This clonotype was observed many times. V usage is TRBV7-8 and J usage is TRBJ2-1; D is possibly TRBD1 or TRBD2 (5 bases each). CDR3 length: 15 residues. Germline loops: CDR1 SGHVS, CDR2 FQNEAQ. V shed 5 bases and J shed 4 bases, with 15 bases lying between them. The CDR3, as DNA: TGTGCCAGCAGCCCCCCCGGGACGGTGTACAATGAGCAGTTCTTC. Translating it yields CASSPPGTVYNEQFF.

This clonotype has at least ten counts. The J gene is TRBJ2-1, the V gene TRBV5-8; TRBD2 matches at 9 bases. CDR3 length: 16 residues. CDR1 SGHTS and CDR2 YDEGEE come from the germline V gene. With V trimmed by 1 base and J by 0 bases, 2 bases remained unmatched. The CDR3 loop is CASSLPSGNSYNEQFF. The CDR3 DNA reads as TGTGCCAGCAGCTTGCCTAGCGGGAACTCCTACAATGAGCAGTTCTTC.

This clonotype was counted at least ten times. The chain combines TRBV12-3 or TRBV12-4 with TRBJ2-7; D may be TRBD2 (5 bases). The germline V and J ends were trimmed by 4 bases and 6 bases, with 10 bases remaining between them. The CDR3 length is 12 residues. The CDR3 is CASSSGFSEQYF. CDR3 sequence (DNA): TGTGCCAGCAGTTCGGGGTTTTCCGAGCAGTACTTC.

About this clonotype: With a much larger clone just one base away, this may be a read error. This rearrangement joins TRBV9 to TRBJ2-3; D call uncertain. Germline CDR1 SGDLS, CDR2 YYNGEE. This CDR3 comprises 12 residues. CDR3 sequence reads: CASIVKGDTQYF. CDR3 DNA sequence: TGTGCCAGCATCGTAAAAGGGGATACGCAGTATTTT. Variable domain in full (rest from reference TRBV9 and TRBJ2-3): DSGVTQTPKHLITATGQRVTLRCSPRSGDLSVYWYQQSLDQGLQFLIQYYNGEERAKGNILERFSAQQFPDLHSELNLSSLELGDSALYFCASIVKGDTQYFGPGTRLTVL.

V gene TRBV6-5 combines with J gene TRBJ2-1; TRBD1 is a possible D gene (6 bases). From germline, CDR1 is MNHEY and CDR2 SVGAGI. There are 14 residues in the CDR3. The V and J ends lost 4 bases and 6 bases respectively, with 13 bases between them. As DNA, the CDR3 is TGTGCCAGCAGTTCAAAGAAGACAGGCAATGAGCAGTTCTTC. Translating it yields CASSSKKTGNEQFF.

In nucleotides, the CDR3 is TGCAGTGCCCCAAAACGACTAGCGGACTACAATGAGCAGTTCTTC. It translates to CSAPKRLADYNEQFF. The chain is built from TRBV20-1 and TRBJ2-1, with TRBD2 identical over 9 bases. The CDR3 is made up of 15 amino acids. Germline trimming cut 6 bases from V and 3 bases from J; bases unmatched to any gene: 9. CDR1 is DFQATT, CDR2 SNEGSKA, per germline (reference sequence).

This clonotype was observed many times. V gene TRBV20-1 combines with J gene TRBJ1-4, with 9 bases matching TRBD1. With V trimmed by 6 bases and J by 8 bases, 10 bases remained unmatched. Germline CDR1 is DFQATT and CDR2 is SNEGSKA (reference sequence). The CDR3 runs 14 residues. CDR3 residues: CSALRQGGREKLFF. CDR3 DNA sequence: TGCAGTGCACTTCGACAGGGGGGGCGGGAAAAACTGTTTTTT.

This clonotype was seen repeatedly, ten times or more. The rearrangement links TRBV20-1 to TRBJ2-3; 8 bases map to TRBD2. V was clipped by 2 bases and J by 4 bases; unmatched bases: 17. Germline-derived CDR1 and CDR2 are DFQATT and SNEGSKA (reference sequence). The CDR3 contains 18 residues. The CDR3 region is CSARPSRGGAGFSDTQYF. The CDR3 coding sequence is TGCAGTGCTAGACCATCCCGGGGGGGGGCCGGGTTCTCAGATACGCAGTATTTT.

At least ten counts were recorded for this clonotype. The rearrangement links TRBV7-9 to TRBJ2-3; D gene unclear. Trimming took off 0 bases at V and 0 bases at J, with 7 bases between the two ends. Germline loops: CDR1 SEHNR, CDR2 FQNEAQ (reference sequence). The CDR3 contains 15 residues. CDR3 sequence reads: CASSLAAPSTDTQYF. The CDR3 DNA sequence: TGTGCCAGCAGCTTAGCGGCACCAAGCACAGATACGCAGTATTTT.

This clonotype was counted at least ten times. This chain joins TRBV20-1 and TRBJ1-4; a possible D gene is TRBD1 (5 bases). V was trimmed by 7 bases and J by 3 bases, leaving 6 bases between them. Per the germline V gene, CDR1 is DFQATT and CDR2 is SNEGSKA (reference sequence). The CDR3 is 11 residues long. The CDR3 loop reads CSVGANEKLFF. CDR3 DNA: TGCAGTGTGGGGGCTAATGAAAAACTGTTTTTT.

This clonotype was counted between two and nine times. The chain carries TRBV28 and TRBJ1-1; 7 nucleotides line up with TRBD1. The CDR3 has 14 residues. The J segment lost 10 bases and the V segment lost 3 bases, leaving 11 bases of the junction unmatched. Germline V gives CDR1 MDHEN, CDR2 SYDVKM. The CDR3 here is CASSFFGDSGGAFF. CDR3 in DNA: TGTGCCAGCAGTTTCTTCGGGGACTCAGGGGGAGCTTTCTTT.

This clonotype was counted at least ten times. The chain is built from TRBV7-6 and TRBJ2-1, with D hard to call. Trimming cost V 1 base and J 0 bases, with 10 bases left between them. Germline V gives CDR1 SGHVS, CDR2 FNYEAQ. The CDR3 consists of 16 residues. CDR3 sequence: CASSLVSGFSYNEQFF. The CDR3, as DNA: TGTGCCAGCAGCTTAGTGTCCGGGTTCTCCTACAATGAGCAGTTCTTC.

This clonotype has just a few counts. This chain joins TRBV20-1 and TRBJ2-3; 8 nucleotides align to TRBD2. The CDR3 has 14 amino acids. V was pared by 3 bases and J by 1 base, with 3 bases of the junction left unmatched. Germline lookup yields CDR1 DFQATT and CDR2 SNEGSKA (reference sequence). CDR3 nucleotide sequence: TGCAGTGCTAGTCGGGGGGGCGGCACAGATACGCAGTATTTT. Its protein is CSASRGGGTDTQYF.

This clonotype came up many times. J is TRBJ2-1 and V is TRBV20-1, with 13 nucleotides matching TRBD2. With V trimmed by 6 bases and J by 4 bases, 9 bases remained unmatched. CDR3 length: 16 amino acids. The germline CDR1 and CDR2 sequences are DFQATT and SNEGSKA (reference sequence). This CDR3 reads CSAFSSGLAGYNEQFF. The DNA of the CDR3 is TGCAGTGCCTTCTCCTCGGGACTAGCGGGATACAATGAGCAGTTCTTC.

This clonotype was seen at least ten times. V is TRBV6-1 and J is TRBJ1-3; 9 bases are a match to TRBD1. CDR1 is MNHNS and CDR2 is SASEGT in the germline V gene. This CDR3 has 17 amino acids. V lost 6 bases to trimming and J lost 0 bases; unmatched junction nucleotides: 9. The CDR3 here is CASSPTGGDLSGNTIYF. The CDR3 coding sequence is TGTGCCAGCAGCCCGACAGGGGGTGACCTCTCTGGAAACACCATATATTTT.

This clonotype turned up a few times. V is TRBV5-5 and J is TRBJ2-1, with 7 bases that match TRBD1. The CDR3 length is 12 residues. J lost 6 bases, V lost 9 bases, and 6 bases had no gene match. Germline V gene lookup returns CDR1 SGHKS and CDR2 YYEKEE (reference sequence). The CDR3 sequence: CATHRDSNEQFF. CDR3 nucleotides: TGTGCCACACACCGGGACAGCAATGAGCAGTTCTTC.

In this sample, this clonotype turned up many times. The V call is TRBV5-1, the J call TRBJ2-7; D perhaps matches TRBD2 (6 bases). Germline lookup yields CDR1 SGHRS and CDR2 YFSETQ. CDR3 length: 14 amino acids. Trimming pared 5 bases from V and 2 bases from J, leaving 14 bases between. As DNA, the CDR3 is TGCGCCAGCAGGAGGGAGCCGGGGGCCTACGAGCAGTACTTC. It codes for CASRREPGAYEQYF.

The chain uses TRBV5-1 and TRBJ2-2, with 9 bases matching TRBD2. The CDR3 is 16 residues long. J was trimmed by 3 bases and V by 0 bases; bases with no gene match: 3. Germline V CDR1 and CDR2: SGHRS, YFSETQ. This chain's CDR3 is CASSLDGGGDTGELFF. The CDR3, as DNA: TGCGCCAGCAGCTTGGATGGCGGGGGGGACACCGGGGAGCTGTTTTTT.

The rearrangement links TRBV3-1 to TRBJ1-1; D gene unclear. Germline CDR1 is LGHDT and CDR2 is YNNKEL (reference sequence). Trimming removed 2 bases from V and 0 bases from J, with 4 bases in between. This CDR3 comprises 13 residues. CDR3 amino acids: CASSQQMNTEAFF. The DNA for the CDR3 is TGTGCCAGCAGCCAACAAATGAACACTGAAGCTTTCTTT.

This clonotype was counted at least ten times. The CDR3 coding sequence is TGTGCCAGCAGCAAAGGGGAAGGGGGCAATGAGCAGTTCTTC. The encoded protein is CASSKGEGGNEQFF. The rearrangement links TRBV21-1 to TRBJ2-1; the DNA was not used to check the table's D call, TRBD1. TRBV21-1 is a pseudogene locus. There are 14 residues in the CDR3.

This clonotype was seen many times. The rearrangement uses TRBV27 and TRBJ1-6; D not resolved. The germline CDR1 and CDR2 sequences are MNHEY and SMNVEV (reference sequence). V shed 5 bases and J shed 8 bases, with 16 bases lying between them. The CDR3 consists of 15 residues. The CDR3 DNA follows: TGTGCCAGCAGTGTTCGGGGAACGTATCATTCACCCCTCCACTTT. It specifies CASSVRGTYHSPLHF.

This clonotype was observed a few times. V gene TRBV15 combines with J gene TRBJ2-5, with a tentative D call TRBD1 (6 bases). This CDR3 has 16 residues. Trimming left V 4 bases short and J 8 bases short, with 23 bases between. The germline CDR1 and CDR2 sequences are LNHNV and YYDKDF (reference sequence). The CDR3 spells CATSTPSQGPQGTQYF. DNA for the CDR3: TGTGCCACCAGCACCCCAAGCCAGGGGCCCCAAGGTACCCAGTACTTC.

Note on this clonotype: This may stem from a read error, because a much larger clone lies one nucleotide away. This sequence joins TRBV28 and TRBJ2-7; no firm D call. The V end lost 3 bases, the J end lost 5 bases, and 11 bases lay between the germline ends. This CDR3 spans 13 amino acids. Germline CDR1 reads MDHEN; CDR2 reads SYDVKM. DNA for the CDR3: TGTGCCAGCAGTTTGGACGGTACGGACGAGCAGTACTTC. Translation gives CASSLDGTDEQYF.

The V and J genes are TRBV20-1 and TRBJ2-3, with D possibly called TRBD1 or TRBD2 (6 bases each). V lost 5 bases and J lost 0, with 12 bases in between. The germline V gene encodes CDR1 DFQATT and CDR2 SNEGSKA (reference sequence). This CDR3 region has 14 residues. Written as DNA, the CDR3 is TGCAGTGCTGGGGGGCGGACAAGCACAGATACGCAGTATTTT. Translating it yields CSAGGRTSTDTQYF.

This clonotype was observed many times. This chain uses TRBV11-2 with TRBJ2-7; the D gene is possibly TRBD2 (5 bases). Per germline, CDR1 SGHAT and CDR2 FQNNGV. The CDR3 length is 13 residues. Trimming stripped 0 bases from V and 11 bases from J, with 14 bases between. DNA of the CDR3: TGTGCCAGCAGCTTAGATTCAAGAGGAGGAGAGTACTTC. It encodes CASSLDSRGGEYF.

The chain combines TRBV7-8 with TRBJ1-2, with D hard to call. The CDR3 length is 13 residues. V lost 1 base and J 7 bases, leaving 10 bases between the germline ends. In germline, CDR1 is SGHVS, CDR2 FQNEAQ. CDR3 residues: CASSLGQLSGYTF. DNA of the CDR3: TGTGCCAGCAGCTTAGGGCAGTTATCTGGCTACACCTTC.